This is a list of T cell receptor beta chains from one sample in a study of early T cells in non-severe SARS-CoV-2 infection. TCRdb used MiXCR to reprocess the 5' RACE reads, holding one entry per CDR3 protein. The sample has some 40,000 distinct CDR3 sequences, 12% seen once. The source material was whole blood. These TCRs come from an adult who was a healthcare worker with PCR-confirmed SARS-CoV-2 infection or an uninfected control (not recorded which). CDR3s include the opening cysteine and the closing phenylalanine or tryptophan. The D gene is left open where the match is weak. Size tells how often a clone was seen (once, few, many) or the class of an expanded clone, and some rows leave it out.

clone_size	v_call	j_call	d_call	cdr3_aa	cdr3_nt
many	TRBV5-1	TRBJ2-2	NA	CASQGSGELFF	TGCGCCAGTCAGGGTTCCGGGGAGCTGTTTTTT
NA	TRBV27	TRBJ2-1	TRBD1	CASGRQGPYNEQFF	TGTGCCAGCGGTCGACAGGGGCCTTACAATGAGCAGTTCTTC
few	TRBV9	TRBJ2-5	NA	CASSVRPGETQYF	TGTGCCAGCAGCGTACGGCCAGGAGAGACCCAGTACTTC
NA	TRBV29-1	TRBJ1-3	TRBD1	CSVQPGQGTGNTIYF	TGCAGCGTCCAGCCGGGACAGGGGACTGGAAACACCATATATTTT
many	TRBV4-3	TRBJ2-1	NA	CASSQELPRGNEQFF	TGCGCCAGCAGTCAAGAGCTACCCCGGGGCAATGAGCAGTTCTTC
many	TRBV28	TRBJ1-2	TRBD1	CASSSGQGTYGYTF	TGTGCCAGCAGTTCTGGACAGGGAACCTATGGCTACACCTTC
many	TRBV28	TRBJ1-2	TRBD1	CASSPSDRANYGYTF	TGTGCCAGCAGTCCCTCGGACAGGGCGAACTATGGCTACACCTTC
many	TRBV29-1	TRBJ1-2	TRBD1	CSVGQGSGYTF	TGCAGCGTGGGACAGGGAAGCGGCTACACCTTC
few	TRBV19	TRBJ1-5	TRBD1	CASSITGTGHQPQHF	TGTGCCAGTAGTATAACCGGGACAGGGCATCAGCCCCAGCATTTT
many	TRBV10-1	TRBJ2-5	NA	CASSPGGGETQYF	TGCGCCAGCAGCCCAGGTGGAGGGGAGACCCAGTACTTC
many	TRBV28	TRBJ2-7	NA	CASSLIYEQYF	TGTGCCAGCAGTTTAATTTACGAGCAGTACTTC
few	TRBV5-1	TRBJ1-4	NA	CASSSSGPGVEKLFF	TGCGCCAGCAGCTCTTCGGGCCCAGGGGTTGAAAAACTGTTTTTT
many	TRBV29-1	TRBJ2-3	NA	CSVEVGGGTDTQYF	TGCAGCGTTGAAGTGGGCGGAGGCACAGATACGCAGTATTTT
many	TRBV28	TRBJ1-5	TRBD1	CASSGGQGYQPQHF	TGTGCCAGCAGCGGAGGACAGGGATATCAGCCCCAGCATTTT
NA	TRBV28	TRBJ2-1	NA	CASRPPRGSGDNEQFF	TGTGCCAGCAGACCACCGCGGGGCTCCGGGGACAATGAGCAGTTCTTC
many	TRBV7-8	TRBJ1-5	TRBD1	CASSLGRVSDRGDQPQHF	TGTGCCAGCAGCCTAGGACGGGTTTCGGACAGGGGAGATCAGCCCCAGCATTTT
many	TRBV6-2/TRBV6-3	TRBJ2-2	NA	CASNRQSNTGELFF	TGTGCCAGCAATCGACAGTCAAACACCGGGGAGCTGTTTTTT
many	TRBV4-3	TRBJ2-6	NA	CASSPVHGSGANVLTF	TGCGCCAGCAGCCCAGTTCATGGTTCTGGGGCCAACGTCCTGACTTTC
many	TRBV11-2	TRBJ1-4	NA	CASSLQLFNEKLFF	TGTGCCAGCAGCTTACAGCTTTTTAATGAAAAACTGTTTTTT
once	TRBV7-9	TRBJ2-3	TRBD1	CASSLEQGAEDTQYF	TGTGCCAGCAGCTTAGAGCAGGGGGCGGAAGATACGCAGTATTTT
many	TRBV14	TRBJ1-6	NA	CASSQASRSPLHF	TGTGCCAGCAGCCAAGCAAGTCGCTCACCCCTCCACTTT
NA	TRBV29-1	TRBJ2-7	TRBD2	CSVRLAGFSEQYF	TGCAGCGTTAGACTAGCGGGATTTAGCGAGCAGTACTTC
few	TRBV5-6	TRBJ1-1	NA	CASSLTTGPMNTEAFF	TGTGCCAGCAGCTTGACAACAGGACCCATGAACACTGAAGCTTTCTTT
many	TRBV19	TRBJ1-1	TRBD1	CASSPGTGGYTEAFF	TGTGCCAGTAGCCCTGGGACAGGAGGTTACACTGAAGCTTTCTTT